The rows below give T cell receptor beta chains drawn from one sample of a study of cytomegalovirus exposure and HLA in healthy donors. Sequencing was performed with immunoSEQ multiplex PCR; in TCRdb, only in-frame clones are kept and a portion is missing. This sample yields 110,000 to 150,000 clones, of which 60% to 85% are seen a single time; nearly 7% belongs to the top ten. Sequenced sample: PBMCs. These receptors were taken from a man aged 35 to 55 in good health and CMV-seropositive. The CDR3 runs from the conserved cysteine through the conserved F or W. Each record gives: clone size, J gene, D gene, V gene, CDR3 protein, CDR3 DNA. The D gene is left open where the match is weak. The size entry is marked missing in some rows and otherwise reads once, few, many or a size class.

size: NA
J: TRBJ1-1
D: TRBD1
V: TRBV5-1
CDR3: CASSLGGTGVGDTEAFF
DNA: TGCGCCAGCAGCTTGGGGGGGACAGGGGTGGGAGACACTGAAGCTTTCTTT

size: NA
J: TRBJ2-7
D: TRBD1
V: TRBV4-3
CDR3: CASSPRQGAYEQYF
DNA: TGCGCCAGCAGCCCGCGACAGGGGGCCTACGAGCAGTACTTC

size: NA
J: TRBJ2-7
D: TRBD2
V: TRBV7-2
CDR3: CASSLGVAGGKSEQYF
DNA: TGTGCCAGCAGCCTCGGGGTAGCGGGAGGGAAAAGCGAGCAGTACTTC

size: NA
J: TRBJ1-1
D: NA
V: TRBV5-1
CDR3: CASSLWGASNTEAFF
DNA: TGCGCCAGCAGCTTGTGGGGAGCCTCTAACACTGAAGCTTTCTTT

size: NA
J: TRBJ2-3
D: TRBD1
V: TRBV5-1
CDR3: CASRVGQLSTDTQYF
DNA: TGCGCCAGCAGGGTGGGACAGCTTAGCACAGATACGCAGTATTTT

size: once
J: TRBJ2-1
D: TRBD1
V: TRBV28
CDR3: CASITGQGAFYNEQFF
DNA: TGTGCCAGCATAACTGGACAGGGGGCCTTCTACAATGAGCAGTTCTTC

size: once
J: TRBJ2-3
D: TRBD2
V: TRBV7-9
CDR3: CASSRAGTSGVKTSDTQYF
DNA: TGTGCCAGCAGCCGAGCCGGGACTAGCGGGGTGAAAACTTCAGATACGCAGTATTTT

size: NA
J: TRBJ2-7
D: NA
V: TRBV6-5
CDR3: CASSYSAGSYEQYF
DNA: TGTGCCAGCAGTTACTCCGCGGGTTCCTACGAGCAGTACTTC

size: NA
J: TRBJ2-7
D: NA
V: TRBV7-2
CDR3: CASSPPSYEQYF
DNA: TGTGCCAGCAGCCCCCCGAGCTACGAGCAGTACTTC

size: NA
J: TRBJ1-4
D: NA
V: TRBV5-5
CDR3: CASSRGPAPIEKLFF
DNA: TGTGCCAGCAGCAGGGGCCCGGCGCCTATTGAAAAACTGTTTTTT

size: few
J: TRBJ1-4
D: TRBD1
V: TRBV27
CDR3: CASSYRGPEKLFF
DNA: TGTGCCAGCAGTTACAGGGGGCCCGAAAAACTGTTTTTT

size: NA
J: TRBJ1-6
D: NA
V: TRBV13
CDR3: CASSLAVSYNSPLHF
DNA: TGTGCCAGCAGCTTAGCGGTCTCCTATAATTCACCCCTCCACTTT

size: NA
J: TRBJ1-5
D: NA
V: TRBV18
CDR3: CASSPPAVLGQPQHF
DNA: TGTGCCAGCTCACCACCCGCGGTGCTCGGACAGCCCCAGCATTTT

size: NA
J: TRBJ2-7
D: TRBD2
V: TRBV30
CDR3: CAWSVLAGPYEQYF
DNA: TGTGCCTGGAGTGTACTAGCGGGCCCCTACGAGCAGTACTTC

size: NA
J: TRBJ2-7
D: TRBD1
V: TRBV19
CDR3: CASSAAGQGVYEQYF
DNA: TGTGCCAGTAGTGCAGCGGGACAGGGGGTCTACGAGCAGTACTTC

size: medium-sized
J: TRBJ1-5
D: TRBD1
V: TRBV4-2
CDR3: CASSPGQNQPQHF
DNA: TGTGCCAGCAGCCCGGGACAGAATCAGCCCCAGCATTTT

size: NA
J: TRBJ2-5
D: TRBD1
V: TRBV6-5
CDR3: CASSYSKGGWETQYF
DNA: TGTGCCAGCAGTTACTCGAAAGGGGGCTGGGAGACCCAGTACTTC

size: NA
J: TRBJ2-2
D: TRBD2
V: TRBV6-8
CDR3: CASSYTWTSGRHTGELFF
DNA: TGTGCCAGCAGTTACACATGGACTAGCGGGAGGCATACCGGGGAGCTGTTTTTT